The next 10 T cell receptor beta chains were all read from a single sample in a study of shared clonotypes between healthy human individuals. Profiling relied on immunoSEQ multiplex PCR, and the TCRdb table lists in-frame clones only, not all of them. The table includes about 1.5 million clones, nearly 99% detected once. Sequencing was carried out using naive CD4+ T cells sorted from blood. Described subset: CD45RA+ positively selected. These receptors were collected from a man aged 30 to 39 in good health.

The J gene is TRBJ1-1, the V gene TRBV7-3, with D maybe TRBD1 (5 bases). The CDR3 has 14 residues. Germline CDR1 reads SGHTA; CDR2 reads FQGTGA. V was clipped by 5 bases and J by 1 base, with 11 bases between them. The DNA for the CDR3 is TGTGCCAGCAGCCCAGGGTTCGCGAACACTGAAGCTTTCTTT. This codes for CASSPGFANTEAFF. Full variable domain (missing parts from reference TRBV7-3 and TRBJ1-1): GAGVSQTPSNKVTEKGKYVELRCDPISGHTALYWYRQSLGQGPEFLIYFQGTGAADDSGLPNDRFFAVRPEGSVSTLKIQRTERGDSAVYLCASSPGFANTEAFFGQGTRLTVV.

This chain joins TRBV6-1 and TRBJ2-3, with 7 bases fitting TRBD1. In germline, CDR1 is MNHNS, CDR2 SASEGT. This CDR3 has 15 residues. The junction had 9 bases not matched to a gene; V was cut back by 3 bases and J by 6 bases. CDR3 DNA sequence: TGTGCCAGCAGTGACGAGGGGGCGCGGCGCGATACGCAGTATTTT. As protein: CASSDEGARRDTQYF.

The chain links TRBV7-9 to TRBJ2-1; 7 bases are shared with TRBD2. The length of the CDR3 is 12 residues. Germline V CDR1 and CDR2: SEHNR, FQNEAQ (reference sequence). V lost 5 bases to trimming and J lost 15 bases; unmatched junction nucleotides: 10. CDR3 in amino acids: CASSASGARMFF. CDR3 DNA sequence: TGTGCCAGCAGCGCTAGCGGAGCCAGGATGTTCTTC.

The CDR3 is CASSESQGVNEKLFF. As DNA, the CDR3 is TGTGCCAGCAGTGAAAGTCAGGGGGTGAACGAAAAACTGTTTTTT. The V call is TRBV25-1, the J call TRBJ1-4, with 7 nucleotides matching TRBD1. Germline CDR1 MGHDK, CDR2 SYGVNS. The CDR3 consists of 15 residues. Unmatched junction bases numbered 8, after V lost 2 bases and J lost 8 bases.

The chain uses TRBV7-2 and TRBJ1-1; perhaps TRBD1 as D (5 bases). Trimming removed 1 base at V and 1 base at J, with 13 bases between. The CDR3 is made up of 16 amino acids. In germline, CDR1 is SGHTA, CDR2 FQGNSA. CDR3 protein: CASSLVASRGNTEAFF. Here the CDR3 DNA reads TGTGCCAGCAGCTTAGTGGCCAGTAGGGGGAACACTGAAGCTTTCTTT.

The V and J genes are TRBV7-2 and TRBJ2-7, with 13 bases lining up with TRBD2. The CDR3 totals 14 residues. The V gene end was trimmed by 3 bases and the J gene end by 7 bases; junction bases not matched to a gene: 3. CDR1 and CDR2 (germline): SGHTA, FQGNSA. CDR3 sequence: CASSFGTSGKEQYF. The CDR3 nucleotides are TGTGCCAGCAGCTTTGGGACTAGCGGGAAAGAGCAGTACTTC. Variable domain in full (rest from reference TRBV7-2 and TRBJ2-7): GAGVSQSPSNKVTEKGKDVELRCDPISGHTALYWYRQSLGQGLEFLIYFQGNSAPDKSGLPSDRFSAERTGGSVSTLTIQRTQQEDSAVYLCASSFGTSGKEQYFGPGTRLTVT.

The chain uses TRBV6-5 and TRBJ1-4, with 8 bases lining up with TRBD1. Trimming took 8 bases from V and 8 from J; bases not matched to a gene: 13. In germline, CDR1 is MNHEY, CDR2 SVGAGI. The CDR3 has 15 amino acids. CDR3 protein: CASSQGAGQGEKLFF. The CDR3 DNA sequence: TGTGCCAGCTCTCAGGGGGCAGGTCAGGGAGAAAAACTGTTTTTT.

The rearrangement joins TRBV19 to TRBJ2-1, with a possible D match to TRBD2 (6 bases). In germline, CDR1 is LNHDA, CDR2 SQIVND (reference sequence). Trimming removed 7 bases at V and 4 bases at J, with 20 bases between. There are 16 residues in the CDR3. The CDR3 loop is CASNSKGGRNYNEQFF. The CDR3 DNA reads TGTGCCAGTAACTCGAAAGGAGGGAGAAATTACAATGAGCAGTTCTTC.

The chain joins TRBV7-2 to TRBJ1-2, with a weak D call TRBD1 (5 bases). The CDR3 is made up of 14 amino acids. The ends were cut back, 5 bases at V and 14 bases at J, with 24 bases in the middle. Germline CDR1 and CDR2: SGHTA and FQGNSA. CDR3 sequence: CASSLTTVLGGETF. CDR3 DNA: TGTGCCAGCAGCCTAACGACAGTCCTCGGAGGGGAGACCTTC.

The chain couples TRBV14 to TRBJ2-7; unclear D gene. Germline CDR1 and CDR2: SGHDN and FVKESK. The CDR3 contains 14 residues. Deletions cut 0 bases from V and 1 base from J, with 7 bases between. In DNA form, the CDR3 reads TGTGCCAGCAGCCAAGATAGGCGATCCTACGAGCAGTACTTC. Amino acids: CASSQDRRSYEQYF.